This passage covers 5 T cell receptor beta chains from one sample sequenced in a study (dated by TCRdb to 2013 to 2016). The method behind the library was 5' RACE. Sequencing was carried out with an Illumina MiSeq. The public reads were run again by TCRdb, first through fastp at Q25 and then through MiXCR, and only productive beta chains were kept. Under each unique CDR3 protein, matching rows form one entry showing the most common genes and DNA. For this sample there are roughly 44,000 distinct CDR3 sequences; less than 35% appear just once. Of the sample, roughly 4% falls within the top ten clones. What was sequenced was memory CD4+ T cells sorted from a lymph node. The cell subset or site label of this sample denotes: memory CD4+ T cells, CD4+CD45RO+CD25-. These receptors came from a female donor with breast cancer.

Comments on this clonotype: A read error may account for a junction end that differs from germline. This chain joins TRBV20-1 and TRBJ2-3; TRBD2 aligns across 11 bases. The CDR3 consists of 11 residues. CDR1 DFQATT and CDR2 SNEGSKA come from the germline V gene (reference sequence). The DNA of the CDR3 is TGCAGTGCTCGAGAGACTAGCGGGGTCTATTTT. Protein product: CSARETSGVYF.

This clonotype was seen a few times. The chain employs TRBV6-1 and TRBJ2-7; 7 bases are shared with TRBD2. The CDR3 totals 16 residues. Germline CDR1 MNHNS, CDR2 SASEGT. J was trimmed by 2 bases and V by 1 base; bases with no gene match: 8. CDR3: CASSEGVAGHAYEQYF. CDR3 in DNA: TGTGCCAGCAGTGAAGGCGTAGCGGGCCACGCCTACGAGCAGTACTTC.

This chain uses TRBV7-3 with TRBJ1-1; possible D gene TRBD1, 6 bases. Trimming removed 5 bases from V and 4 bases from J, with 11 bases in between. The CDR3 loop spans 13 amino acids. CDR1 is SGHTA and CDR2 is FQGTGA in the germline V gene. The CDR3: CASSRVRGTEAFF. The DNA for the CDR3 is TGTGCCAGCAGCCGCGTCAGGGGCACTGAAGCTTTCTTT.

This clonotype was observed a handful of times. The chain has TRBV12-3 or TRBV12-4 and TRBJ2-3; D may be TRBD1 (6 bases). This CDR3 has 14 residues. Trimming cost V 5 bases and J 2 bases, with 11 bases left between them. Here the CDR3 DNA reads TGTGCCAGCAGTCCCAGGGGATTCACAGATACGCAGTATTTT. Its translation: CASSPRGFTDTQYF.

The chain joins TRBV29-1 to TRBJ1-6; 9 bases align to TRBD1. Germline CDR1 and CDR2: SQVTM and ANQGSEA. V gave up 6 bases and J gave up 4 bases; unmatched junction bases: 4. CDR3 length: 14 residues. The CDR3 nucleotides read TGCAGCGTGCCCGGACAGGGGTATAATTCACCCCTCCACTTT. It yields the protein CSVPGQGYNSPLHF. Full variable domain (remainder filled in from reference TRBV29-1 and TRBJ1-6): SAVISQKPSRDICQRGTSLTIQCQVDSQVTMMFWYRQQPGQSLTLIATANQGSEATYESGFVIDKFPISRPNLTFSTLTVSNMSPEDSSIYLCSVPGQGYNSPLHFGNGTRLTVT.